The 5 T cell receptor beta chains below come from one sample, sequenced in a study of glioma-infiltrating T cells after dendritic cell vaccination. Here immunoSEQ multiplex PCR was the method, and the copy in TCRdb shows in-frame clones only, minus some. Counted here are approximately 48,000 clones, about nine tenths occurring once; the ten biggest clones make up 5.3%. Noted time point: after dendritic cell vaccination, including at tumor progression/relapse. Source: blood, taken after dendritic cell vaccination. The receptors shown here come from a human donor with glioblastoma.

This clone was recorded only once. This chain links TRBV11-2 with TRBJ2-7; D is perhaps TRBD1 (6 bases). Germline V gene sequence: CDR1 SGHAT, CDR2 FQNNGV. V gave up 4 bases and J gave up 8 bases, with 9 bases separating them. The CDR3 length is 11 residues. The CDR3 protein is CASSSGQKQYF. The CDR3 bases are TGTGCCAGCAGCTCCGGACAGAAGCAGTACTTC.

The J gene is TRBJ2-7, the V gene TRBV7-8; possibly TRBD2 for D (5 bases). The CDR3 totals 14 residues. CDR1 and CDR2 from the germline V gene are SGHVS and FQNEAQ. With 5 bases removed from V and 6 bases from J, the gap between germline ends came to 17 bases. CDR3: CASSRGGPAGEQYF. The CDR3 nucleotides read TGTGCCAGCAGCCGCGGCGGCCCTGCGGGCGAGCAGTACTTC. Complete variable domain (other parts from reference TRBV7-8 and TRBJ2-7): GAGVSQSPRYKVAKRGQDVALRCDPISGHVSLFWYQQALGQGPEFLTYFQNEAQLDKSGLPSDRFFAERPEGSVSTLKIQRTQQEDSAVYLCASSRGGPAGEQYFGPGTRLTVT.

The genes are TRBV6-5 and TRBJ2-5; 8 bases agree with TRBD1. CDR3 length equals 14 residues. V gave up 6 bases and J gave up 5 bases; unmatched junction bases: 8. Germline V gives CDR1 MNHEY, CDR2 SVGAGI. CDR3 amino acids: CASSSGTGVETQYF. CDR3 in DNA: TGTGCCAGCAGCTCCGGGACAGGCGTGGAGACCCAGTACTTC.

The chain recombines TRBV28 with TRBJ1-2; D is unresolved. In germline, CDR1 is MDHEN, CDR2 SYDVKM. This CDR3 is built from 17 residues. V was trimmed by 7 bases and J by 5 bases, leaving 26 bases between them. The CDR3 DNA sequence: TGTGCCAGCACCGGACTGGTTACGCCGATACGACTTTATGGCTACACCTTC. Translated, it gives CASTGLVTPIRLYGYTF.

The genes are TRBV6-5 and TRBJ1-2, with D perhaps matching TRBD1 (5 bases). The germline V and J ends were trimmed by 5 bases and 4 bases, with 17 bases remaining between them. The V gene's germline CDR1 is MNHEY and CDR2 SVGAGI. The CDR3 extends over 15 amino acids. The CDR3 DNA reads TGTGCCAGCAGTACAGGTTTGGCAGGGATCTATGGCTACACCTTC. Translation gives CASSTGLAGIYGYTF.